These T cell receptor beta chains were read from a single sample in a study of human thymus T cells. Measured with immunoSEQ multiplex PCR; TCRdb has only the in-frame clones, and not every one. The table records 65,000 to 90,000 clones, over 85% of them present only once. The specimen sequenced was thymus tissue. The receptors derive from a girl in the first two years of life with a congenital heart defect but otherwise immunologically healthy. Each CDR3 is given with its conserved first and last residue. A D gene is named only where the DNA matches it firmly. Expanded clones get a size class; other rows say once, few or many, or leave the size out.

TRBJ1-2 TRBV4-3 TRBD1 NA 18 CASSQDPATGDSDYGYTF TGCGCCAGCAGCCAAGACCCCGCGACAGGGGATTCGGACTATGGCTACACCTTC
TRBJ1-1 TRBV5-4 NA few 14 CASSLDRTDTEAFF TGTGCCAGCAGCTTGGACAGGACAGACACTGAAGCTTTCTTT
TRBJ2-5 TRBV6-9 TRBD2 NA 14 CASSSTSGRETQYF TGTGCCAGCAGTTCGACTAGCGGGAGGGAGACCCAGTACTTC
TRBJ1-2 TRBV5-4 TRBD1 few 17 CASSWGGGPFSYYGYTF TGTGCCAGCAGCTGGGGAGGGGGCCCGTTCTCCTACTATGGCTACACCTTC
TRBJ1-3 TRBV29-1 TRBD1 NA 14 CSATDRHSGNTIYF TGCAGCGCCACGGACAGGCACTCTGGAAACACCATATATTTT
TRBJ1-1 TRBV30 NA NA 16 CAWSPPTLIWGTEAFF TGTGCCTGGAGTCCACCGACACTAATTTGGGGCACTGAAGCTTTCTTT
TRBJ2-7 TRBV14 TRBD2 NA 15 CASSQGGGHFYEQYF TGTGCCAGCAGCCAAGGCGGGGGTCACTTCTACGAGCAGTACTTC
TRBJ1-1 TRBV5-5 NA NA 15 CASSLGQLMNTEAFF TGTGCCAGCAGCTTGGGGCAGCTCATGAACACTGAAGCTTTCTTT
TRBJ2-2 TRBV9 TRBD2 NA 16 CASSSRLASNTGELFF TGTGCCAGCAGCTCCCGACTAGCTTCGAACACCGGGGAGCTGTTTTTT
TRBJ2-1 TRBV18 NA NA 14 CASLPGTLSHEQFF TGTGCCAGCTTGCCCGGGACCTTAAGCCATGAGCAGTTCTTC
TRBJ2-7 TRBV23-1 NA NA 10 CARKSYEQYF TGCGCCAGAAAGTCTTACGAGCAGTACTTC
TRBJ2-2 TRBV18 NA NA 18 CASSPWPGVPPNTGELFF TGTGCCAGCTCACCATGGCCCGGCGTCCCACCGAACACCGGGGAGCTGTTTTTT
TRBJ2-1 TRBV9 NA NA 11 CASSVGMEQFF TGTGCCAGCAGCGTAGGAATGGAGCAGTTCTTC
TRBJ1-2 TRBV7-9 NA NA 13 CASSLNREGGYTF TGTGCCAGCAGCCTTAACAGGGAGGGGGGCTACACCTTC
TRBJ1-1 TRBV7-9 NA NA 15 CASSSRGSLNTEAFF TGTGCCAGCAGCTCTCGGGGCAGTTTGAACACTGAAGCTTTCTTT
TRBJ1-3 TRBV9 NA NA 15 CASSLRGGHGNTIYF TGTGCCAGCAGCCTACGTGGGGGGCACGGAAACACCATATATTTT
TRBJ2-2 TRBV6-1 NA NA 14 CASRGGLMGGELFF TGTGCCAGCAGGGGGGGCCTTATGGGCGGGGAGCTGTTTTTT
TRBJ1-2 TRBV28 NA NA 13 CASSPGQVYGYTF TGTGCCAGCAGTCCGGGCCAGGTCTATGGCTACACCTTC
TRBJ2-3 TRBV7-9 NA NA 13 CASSPLKKHTQYF TGTGCCAGCAGCCCCCTTAAAAAGCACACGCAGTATTTT
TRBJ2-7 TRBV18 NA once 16 CASSPLPGLLSYEQYF TGTGCCAGCTCACCTCTACCGGGACTCCTTTCCTACGAGCAGTACTTC
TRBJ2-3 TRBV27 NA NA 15 CASSLFFNSMDTQYF TGTGCCAGCAGTTTATTTTTTAATTCGATGGATACGCAGTATTTT
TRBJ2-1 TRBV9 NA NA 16 CASSPGEPSSYNEQFF TGTGCCAGCAGCCCGGGGGAACCCTCCTCCTACAATGAGCAGTTCTTC
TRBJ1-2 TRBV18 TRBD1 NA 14 CASSPGQGHYGYTF TGTGCCAGCTCACCGGGACAGGGGCACTATGGCTACACCTTC
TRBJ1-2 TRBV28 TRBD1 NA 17 CASSEREQGAAREGYTF TGTGCCAGCAGTGAGAGGGAACAGGGGGCTGCCCGGGAAGGCTACACCTTC
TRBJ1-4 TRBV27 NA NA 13 CASRRQGGEKLFF TGTGCCAGCAGGAGGCAGGGTGGGGAAAAACTGTTTTTT
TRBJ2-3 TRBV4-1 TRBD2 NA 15 CASSQVLASTDTQYF TGCGCCAGCAGCCAAGTACTAGCGAGCACAGATACGCAGTATTTT
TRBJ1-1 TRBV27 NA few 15 CASSARPRAGTEAFF TGTGCCAGCAGTGCTCGACCCAGGGCGGGCACTGAAGCTTTCTTT
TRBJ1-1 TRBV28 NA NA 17 CASSSAAPYAVNTEAFF TGTGCCAGCAGTTCCGCCGCCCCCTACGCCGTGAACACTGAAGCTTTCTTT
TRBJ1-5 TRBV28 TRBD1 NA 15 CASREQGRHNQPQHF TGTGCCAGCAGAGAACAGGGGAGGCACAATCAGCCCCAGCATTTT
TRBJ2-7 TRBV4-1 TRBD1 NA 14 CASSLRTGGDEQYF TGCGCCAGCAGCCTCAGGACAGGGGGGGACGAGCAGTACTTC
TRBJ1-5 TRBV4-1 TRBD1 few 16 CASSQEDRGHNQPQHF TGCGCCAGCAGCCAAGAGGACAGGGGGCACAATCAGCCCCAGCATTTT
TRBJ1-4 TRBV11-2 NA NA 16 CASSGPGHPTGEKLFF TGTGCCAGCAGTGGACCGGGGCACCCAACGGGGGAAAAACTGTTTTTT
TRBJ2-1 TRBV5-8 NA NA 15 CASSLNGGFYNEQFF TGTGCCAGCAGCTTGAACGGTGGGTTTTACAATGAGCAGTTCTTC
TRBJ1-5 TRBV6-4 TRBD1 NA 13 CASSGQGQGLAHF TGTGCCAGCAGTGGCCAAGGACAGGGTCTAGCGCATTTT
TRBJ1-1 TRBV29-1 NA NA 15 CSVLETASMNTEAFF TGCAGCGTTTTGGAGACAGCGAGTATGAACACTGAAGCTTTCTTT
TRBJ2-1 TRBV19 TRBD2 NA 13 CASSPSGSNEQFF TGTGCCAGTAGCCCTAGCGGGAGCAATGAGCAGTTCTTC
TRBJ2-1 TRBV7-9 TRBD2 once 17 CASSLVGLAGSYNEQFF TGTGCCAGCAGCTTAGTGGGACTAGCGGGCTCCTACAATGAGCAGTTCTTC
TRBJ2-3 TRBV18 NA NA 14 CASSTGQSTDTQYF TGTGCCAGCTCAACAGGACAAAGCACAGATACGCAGTATTTT
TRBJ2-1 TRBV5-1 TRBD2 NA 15 CASSLGLQRETYEFF TGCGCCAGCAGCTTGGGTTTACAGCGGGAGACGTATGAGTTCTTC
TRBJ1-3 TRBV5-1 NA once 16 CASSSEVGAKGNTIYF TGCGCCAGCAGCTCTGAGGTGGGGGCTAAGGGAAACACCATATATTTT
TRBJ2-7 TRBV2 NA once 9 CASSVPLIF TGTGCCAGCAGTGTTCCCCTTATATTC
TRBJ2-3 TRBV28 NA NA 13 CASSWDFTDTQYF TGTGCCAGCAGTTGGGACTTCACAGATACGCAGTATTTT